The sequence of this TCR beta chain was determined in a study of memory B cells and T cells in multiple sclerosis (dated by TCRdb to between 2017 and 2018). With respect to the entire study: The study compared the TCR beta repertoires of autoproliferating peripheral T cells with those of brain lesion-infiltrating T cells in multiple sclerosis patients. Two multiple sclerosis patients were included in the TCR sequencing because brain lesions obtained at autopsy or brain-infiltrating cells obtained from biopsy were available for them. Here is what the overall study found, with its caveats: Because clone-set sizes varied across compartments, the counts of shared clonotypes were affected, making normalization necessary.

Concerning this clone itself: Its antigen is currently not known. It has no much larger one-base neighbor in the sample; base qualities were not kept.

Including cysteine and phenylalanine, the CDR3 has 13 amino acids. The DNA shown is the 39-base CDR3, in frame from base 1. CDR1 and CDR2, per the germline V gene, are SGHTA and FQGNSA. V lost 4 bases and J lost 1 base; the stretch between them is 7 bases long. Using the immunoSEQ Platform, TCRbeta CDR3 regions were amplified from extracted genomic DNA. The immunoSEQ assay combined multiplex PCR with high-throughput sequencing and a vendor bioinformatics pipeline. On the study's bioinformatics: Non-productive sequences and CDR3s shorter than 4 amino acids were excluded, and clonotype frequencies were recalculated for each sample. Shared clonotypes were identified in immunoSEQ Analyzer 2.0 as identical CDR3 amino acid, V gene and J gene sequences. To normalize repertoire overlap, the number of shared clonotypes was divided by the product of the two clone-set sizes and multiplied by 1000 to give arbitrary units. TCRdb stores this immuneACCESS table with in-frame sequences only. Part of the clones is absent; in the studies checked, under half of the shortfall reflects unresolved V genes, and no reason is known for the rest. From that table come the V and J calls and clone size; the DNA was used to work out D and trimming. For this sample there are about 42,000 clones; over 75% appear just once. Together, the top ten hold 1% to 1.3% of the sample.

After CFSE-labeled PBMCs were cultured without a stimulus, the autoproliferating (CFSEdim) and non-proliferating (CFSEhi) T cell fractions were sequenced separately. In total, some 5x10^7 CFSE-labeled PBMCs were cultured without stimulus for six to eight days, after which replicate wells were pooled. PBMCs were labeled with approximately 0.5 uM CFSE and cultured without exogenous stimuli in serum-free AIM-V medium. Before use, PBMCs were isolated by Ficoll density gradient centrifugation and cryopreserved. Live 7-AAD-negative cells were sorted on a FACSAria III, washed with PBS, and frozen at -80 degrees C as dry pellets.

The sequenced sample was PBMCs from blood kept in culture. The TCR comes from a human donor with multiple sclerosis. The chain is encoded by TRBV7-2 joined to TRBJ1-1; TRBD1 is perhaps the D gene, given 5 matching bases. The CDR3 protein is CASSWGWNTEAFF. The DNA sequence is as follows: TGTGCCAGCAGCTGGGGGTGGAACACTGAAGCTTTCTTT.